Listed here is a single T cell receptor (beta chain). Its specificity is not known. Germline CDR1 SGHRS, CDR2 YFSETQ. The germline V and J ends were trimmed by 4 bases and 2 bases, with 12 bases remaining between them. This CDR3 region has 14 residues. This specimen belongs to a study of T cell responses to AZD1222 COVID-19 vaccine. The study's findings and limits: Baseline antibody screening turned up just six or seven seropositive AZD1222 recipients. The donor cohort was predominantly white British with a female majority, and clonal diversity may have been underestimated.

Profiling relied on immunoSEQ multiplex PCR, and the TCRdb table lists in-frame clones only, not all of them. The sample contains about 170,000 clones, over 85% of which appear only once. The V call is TRBV5-1, the J call TRBJ2-5; TRBD1 is a possible D gene (6 bases). This receptor was identified in an adult in good health. The material sequenced was peripheral blood, taken on day 0 of AZD1222 vaccination. In DNA, the CDR3 is TGCGCCAGCAGCACCCAGGACAGTCAAGAGACCCAGTACTTC. It codes for CASSTQDSQETQYF.